This T cell receptor (beta chain) was found in a study of regulatory T cells in long-lasting Graves disease. The study, taken as a whole, reports: Only a small sample size was used, which may have cut accuracy.

Time point defined: newly diagnosed GD, antithyroid drugs for less than 3 months. RNA from PBMCs was the source of the TCR library. Building the TCR beta libraries relied on iRepertoire HTBI primers, and CDR3 regions underwent Arm-PCR. TCRdb reprocessed the multiplex PCR reads with MiXCR, giving one entry per CDR3 protein. The sample lists some 250,000 distinct CDR3 sequences; 18% were seen once. This clonotype was counted ten times or more. Its specificity is not known. Sequences were derived from peripheral blood mononuclear cells (PBMCs), sampled at new diagnosis, from a patient treated with antithyroid drugs. The receptor comes from a female donor with Graves disease.

CDR3 bases: TGTGCCAGCGGCGACCGGGGCGGGAGGTTTCAAGAGACCCAGTACTTC. It yields the protein CASGDRGGRFQETQYF. The chain employs TRBV27 and TRBJ2-5; 8 bases fit TRBD2. This CDR3 comprises 16 residues. The V segment lost 8 bases and the J segment 2 bases; nucleotides outside the gene matches: 13. Germline CDR1 MNHEY, CDR2 SMNVEV (reference sequence).